A single sample gave rise to the 20 T cell receptor beta chains below, sequenced in a study of response to subunit inactivated influenza vaccine. From the RT-PCR reads, TCRdb called clonotypes with MiXCR, one entry per CDR3 protein. The sample includes 170,000 or so distinct CDR3 sequences, approximately 12% of them seen just once. This specimen consisted of CD8+ T cells sorted from PBMCs, obtained roughly 24 months after vaccination. These receptors were taken from a man aged 50 to 69 who received an inactivated influenza vaccine.

The CDR3 loop is CATKGVAAGTQYF. The CDR3 bases are TGTGCCACCAAAGGAGTAGCGGCGGGAACGCAGTATTTT. The V gene is TRBV27, the J gene TRBJ2-3, with TRBD2 as a possible D gene (6 bases). Trimming stripped 10 bases from V and 9 bases from J, with 20 bases between. CDR1 is MNHEY and CDR2 is SMNVEV in the germline V gene (reference sequence). The CDR3 runs to 13 residues.

The count of this clonotype is one. The rearrangement uses TRBV6-1 and TRBJ2-7; weak D call: TRBD1 (6 bases). There are 13 residues in the CDR3. Trimming removed 4 bases from V and 4 bases from J, with 11 bases in between. CDR1 and CDR2 from the germline V gene are MNHNS and SASEGT. The CDR3 DNA reads TGTGCCAGCAGTGGAGGACAGCCATACGAGCAGTACTTC. It is translated as CASSGGQPYEQYF.

In this sample, this clonotype turned up a few times. One junction end does not reproduce the germline sequence, and a read error may be involved. The rearrangement uses TRBV18 and TRBJ2-7; unclear D gene. The germline gives CDR1 KGHSH, CDR2 LQKENI. This CDR3 has 14 residues. The CDR3: CVSSPEDGSYEQYF. The CDR3 DNA follows: TGTGTCAGCTCACCAGAGGACGGCTCCTACGAGCAGTACTTC.

The genes are TRBV9 and TRBJ2-7; 10 nucleotides align to TRBD1. The V gene end was trimmed by 4 bases and the J gene end by 6 bases; junction bases not matched to a gene: 4. The CDR3 loop spans 13 amino acids. CDR1 and CDR2 from the germline V gene are SGDLS and YYNGEE. This CDR3 reads CASSTGQGSEQYF. CDR3 DNA sequence: TGTGCCAGCAGCACGGGACAGGGGAGCGAGCAGTACTTC. The full variable domain, with the rest looked up from reference TRBV9 and TRBJ2-7, is DSGVTQTPKHLITATGQRVTLRCSPRSGDLSVYWYQQSLDQGLQFLIQYYNGEERAKGNILERFSAQQFPDLHSELNLSSLELGDSALYFCASSTGQGSEQYFGPGTRLTVT.

This clonotype has only a few counts. V is TRBV29-1 and J is TRBJ2-7; the match to TRBD1 covers 8 bases. The trim removed 6 bases at V and 1 base at J, leaving 2 bases unmatched. Germline V gene lookup returns CDR1 SQVTM and CDR2 ANQGSEA. The CDR3 sequence is 12 residues long. CDR3: CSVQGESYEQYF. The CDR3 nucleotides read TGCAGCGTACAGGGGGAGTCCTACGAGCAGTACTTC.

This clonotype was found a few times. The chain recombines TRBV12-3 or TRBV12-4 with TRBJ2-5; no definite D call. V gave up 1 base and J gave up 2 bases, with 8 bases separating them. The CDR3 totals 14 residues. The CDR3 spells CASSLGTIQETQYF. The CDR3 DNA is TGTGCCAGCAGTTTAGGGACGATACAAGAGACCCAGTACTTC.

The J gene is TRBJ1-3, the V gene TRBV12-3 or TRBV12-4, with a weak D call TRBD1 (6 bases). The CDR3 covers 18 residues. With 5 bases removed from V and 1 base from J, the gap between germline ends came to 21 bases. This CDR3 is CASSLDPPWGASGNTIYF. The CDR3 nucleotides are TGTGCCAGCAGTCTCGACCCGCCATGGGGGGCTTCTGGAAACACCATATATTTT.

The gene calls are TRBV19 and TRBJ2-1; D not certain. The V and J ends lost 1 base and 5 bases respectively, with 6 bases between them. The V gene's germline CDR1 is LNHDA and CDR2 SQIVND (reference sequence). CDR3 length equals 13 residues. CDR3 sequence: CASSIGAHNEQFF. The CDR3 nucleotides read TGTGCCAGTAGTATAGGGGCACACAATGAGCAGTTCTTC.

The gene calls are TRBV13 and TRBJ1-6; D unclear. Germline V gene sequence: CDR1 PRHDT, CDR2 FYEKMQ (reference sequence). The ends were cut back, 11 bases at V and 0 bases at J, with 8 bases in the middle. This CDR3 comprises 13 residues. This CDR3 reads CASSDSYNSPLHF. CDR3 DNA: TGTGCCTCTAGTGACTCCTATAATTCACCCCTCCACTTT.

This rearrangement joins TRBV10-3 to TRBJ1-1; 7 bases map to TRBD1. Germline CDR1 is ENHRY and CDR2 is SYGVKD. The length of the CDR3 is 15 residues. V was clipped by 6 bases and J by 0 bases; unmatched bases: 7. The CDR3 sequence is CAIRTGTELNTEAFF. CDR3 DNA: TGTGCCATCAGAACCGGGACAGAGCTGAACACTGAAGCTTTCTTT.

V gene TRBV7-6 combines with J gene TRBJ2-7, with D perhaps matching TRBD1 (5 bases). The V end lost 8 bases, the J end lost 6 bases, and 17 bases lay between the germline ends. Germline-derived CDR1 and CDR2 are SGHVS and FNYEAQ. This CDR3 is built from 13 residues. The CDR3 DNA reads as TGTGCCAGCGCAATTAGCAGGGATGGCGAGCAGTACTTC. Its protein product is CASAISRDGEQYF.

The rearrangement uses TRBV29-1 and TRBJ2-7, with D possibly matching TRBD2 (6 bases). The CDR3 consists of 12 residues. Per germline, CDR1 SQVTM and CDR2 ANQGSEA. V was cut by 6 bases and J by 2 bases, with 11 bases left in between. The CDR3 nucleotides read TGCAGCGTCGGGGGTCCGACCTACGAGCAGTACTTC. It translates to CSVGGPTYEQYF.

This clonotype appeared many times. J is TRBJ1-6 and V is TRBV20-1; no reliable D call. The germline gives CDR1 DFQATT, CDR2 SNEGSKA (reference sequence). The CDR3 covers 16 residues. The V end was cut by 5 bases, the J end by 0 bases, with 14 bases between. This chain's CDR3 is CSARVIGSSYNSPLHF. The CDR3 nucleotides read TGCAGTGCTCGTGTTATCGGGAGCTCCTATAATTCACCCCTCCACTTT.

This clonotype has a count of ten or more. This chain joins TRBV7-8 and TRBJ2-7, with D perhaps assigned TRBD1 or TRBD2 (5 bases each). The germline CDR1 and CDR2 sequences are SGHVS and FQNEAQ. The CDR3 is made up of 15 amino acids. V dropped 4 bases and J dropped 2 bases, with 15 bases sitting between them. CDR3 protein: CASSSNGANPYEQYF. Here the CDR3 DNA reads TGTGCCAGCAGCTCGAACGGGGCCAACCCCTACGAGCAGTACTTC.

This clonotype has ten or more counts. The rearrangement links TRBV12-3 or TRBV12-4 to TRBJ1-1, with D unclear. V gave up 5 bases and J gave up 4 bases, with 14 bases separating them. The CDR3 covers 14 residues. The CDR3 loop is CASSPRIWGTEAFF. CDR3 nucleotide sequence: TGTGCCAGCAGTCCACGGATCTGGGGCACTGAAGCTTTCTTT.

This clonotype showed up many times. V gene TRBV15 combines with J gene TRBJ1-5; D perhaps matches TRBD1 (5 bases). V gave up 8 bases and J gave up 2 bases, with 13 bases separating them. CDR3 size: 14 residues. In germline, CDR1 is LNHNV, CDR2 YYDKDF (reference sequence). CDR3: CATDGGVGNQPQHF. In DNA form, the CDR3 reads TGTGCCACCGACGGGGGTGTGGGCAATCAGCCCCAGCATTTT.

This chain connects TRBV11-2 to TRBJ1-1, with D unresolved. Trimming took 3 bases from V and 4 from J, leaving 9 bases between them. Germline V gene sequence: CDR1 SGHAT, CDR2 FQNNGV. This CDR3 is built from 13 residues. In DNA, the CDR3 is TGTGCCAGCAGCTTGGGTACAATCACTGAAGCTTTCTTT. Translated: CASSLGTITEAFF. Full variable domain (outside the CDR3, taken from reference TRBV11-2 and TRBJ1-1): EAGVAQSPRYKIIEKRQSVAFWCNPISGHATLYWYQQILGQGPKLLIQFQNNGVVDDSQLPKDRFSAERLKGVDSTLKIQPAKLEDSAVYLCASSLGTITEAFFGQGTRLTVV.

This clonotype was observed a few times. V and J are TRBV7-9 and TRBJ2-3; D is perhaps TRBD1 (6 bases). With 4 bases removed from V and 6 bases from J, the gap between germline ends came to 14 bases. The germline CDR1 and CDR2 sequences are SEHNR and FQNEAQ (reference sequence). This CDR3 spans 14 amino acids. The CDR3 bases are TGTGCCAGCAGCTCAGCTACAGGGTTGGATACGCAGTATTTT. This codes for CASSSATGLDTQYF.

The rearrangement links TRBV10-3 to TRBJ2-4, with D unclear. Germline V CDR1 and CDR2: ENHRY, SYGVKD. V lost 0 bases and J 3 bases, leaving 9 bases between the germline ends. The CDR3 extends over 15 amino acids. CDR3 DNA: TGTGCCATCAGTGAGTCGACGGGTGGCAAAAACATTCAGTACTTC. Its translation: CAISESTGGKNIQYF.

The rearrangement uses TRBV6-2 or TRBV6-3 and TRBJ2-2; D gene unclear. The V end was cut by 6 bases, the J end by 7 bases, with 12 bases between. The germline gives CDR1 MNHEY, CDR2 SVGEGT. The CDR3 totals 13 residues. As DNA, the CDR3 is TGTGCCAGCAGCCTAGACTTCAACGGGGAGCTGTTTTTT. This encodes CASSLDFNGELFF.